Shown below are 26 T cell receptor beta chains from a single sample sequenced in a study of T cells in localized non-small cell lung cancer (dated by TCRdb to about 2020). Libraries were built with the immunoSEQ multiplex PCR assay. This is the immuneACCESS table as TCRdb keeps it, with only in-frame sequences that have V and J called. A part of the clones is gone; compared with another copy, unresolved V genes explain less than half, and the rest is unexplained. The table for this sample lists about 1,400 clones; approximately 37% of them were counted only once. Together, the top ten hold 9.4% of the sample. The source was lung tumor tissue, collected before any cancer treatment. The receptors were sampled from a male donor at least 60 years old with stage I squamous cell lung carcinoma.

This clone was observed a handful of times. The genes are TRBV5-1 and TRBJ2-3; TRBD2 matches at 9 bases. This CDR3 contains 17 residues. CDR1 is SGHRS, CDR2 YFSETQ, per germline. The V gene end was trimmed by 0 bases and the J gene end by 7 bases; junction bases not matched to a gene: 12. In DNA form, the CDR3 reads TGCGCCAGCAGCTTGGGGAATACGGGACTAGCTCCGAATACGCAGTATTTT. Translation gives CASSLGNTGLAPNTQYF.

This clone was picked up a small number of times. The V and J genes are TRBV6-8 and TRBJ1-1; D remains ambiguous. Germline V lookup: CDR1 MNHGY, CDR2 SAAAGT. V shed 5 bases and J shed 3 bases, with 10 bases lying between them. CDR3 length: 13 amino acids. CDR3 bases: TGTGCCAGCAGTAATCGGTGGGACACTGAAGCTTTCTTT. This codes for CASSNRWDTEAFF.

The CDR3 nucleotides are TGTGCCAGCAGTCAAGGGTATCCTACACAAAGTCGGGCCAACGTCCTGACTTTC. Protein product: CASSQGYPTQSRANVLTF. The genes are TRBV28 and TRBJ2-6; D not resolved. Trimming left V 5 bases short and J 5 bases short, with 22 bases between. Looked up from germline, CDR1 is MDHEN and CDR2 is SYDVKM. This CDR3 region has 18 residues.

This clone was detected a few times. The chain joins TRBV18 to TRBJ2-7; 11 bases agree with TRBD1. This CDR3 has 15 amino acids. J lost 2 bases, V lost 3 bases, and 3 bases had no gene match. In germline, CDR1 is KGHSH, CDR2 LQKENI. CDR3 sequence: CASSPGTGGPYEQYF. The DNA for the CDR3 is TGTGCCAGCTCACCCGGGACAGGGGGGCCCTACGAGCAGTACTTC.

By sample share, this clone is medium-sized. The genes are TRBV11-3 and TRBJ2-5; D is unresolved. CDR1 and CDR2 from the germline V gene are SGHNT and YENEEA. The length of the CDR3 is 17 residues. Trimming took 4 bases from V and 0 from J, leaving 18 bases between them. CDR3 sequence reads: CASSSTVGELYQETQYF. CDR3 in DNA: TGTGCCAGCAGCTCCACTGTGGGCGAGTTATACCAAGAGACCCAGTACTTC.

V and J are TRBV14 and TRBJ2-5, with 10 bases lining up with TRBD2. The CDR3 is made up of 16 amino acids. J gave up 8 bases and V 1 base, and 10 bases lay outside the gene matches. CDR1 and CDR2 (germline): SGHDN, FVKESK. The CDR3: CASSQVFASGSSTQYF. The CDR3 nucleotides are TGTGCCAGCAGCCAAGTCTTTGCTAGCGGGAGTTCAACCCAGTACTTC.

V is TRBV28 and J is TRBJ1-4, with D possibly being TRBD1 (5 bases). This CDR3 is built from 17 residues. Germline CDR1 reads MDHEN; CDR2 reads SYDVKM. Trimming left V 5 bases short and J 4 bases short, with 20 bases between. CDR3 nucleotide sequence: TGTGCCAGCAGTCCCACACCGAGTGCAGGGATTAATGAAAAACTGTTTTTT. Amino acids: CASSPTPSAGINEKLFF.

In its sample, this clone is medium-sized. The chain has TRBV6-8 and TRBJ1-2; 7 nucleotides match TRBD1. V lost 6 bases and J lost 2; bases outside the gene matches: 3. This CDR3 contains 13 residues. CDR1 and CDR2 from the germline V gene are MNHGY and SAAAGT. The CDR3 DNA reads TGTGCCAGCAGCGCGGGACAGAACTATGGCTACACCTTC. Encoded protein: CASSAGQNYGYTF.

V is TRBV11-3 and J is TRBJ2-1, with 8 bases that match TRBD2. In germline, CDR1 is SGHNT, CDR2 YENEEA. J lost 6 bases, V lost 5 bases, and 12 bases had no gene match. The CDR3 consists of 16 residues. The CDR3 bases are TGTGCCAGCAGCCCCGCCGGAGGACTAGCCGGCAATGAGCAGTTCTTC. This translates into CASSPAGGLAGNEQFF.

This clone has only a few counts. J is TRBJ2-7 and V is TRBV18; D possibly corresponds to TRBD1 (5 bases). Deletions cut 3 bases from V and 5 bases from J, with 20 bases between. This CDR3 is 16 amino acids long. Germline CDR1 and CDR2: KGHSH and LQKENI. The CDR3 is CASSPFEGVPKDEQYF. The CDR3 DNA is TGTGCCAGCTCACCCTTCGAAGGGGTACCTAAGGACGAGCAGTACTTC.

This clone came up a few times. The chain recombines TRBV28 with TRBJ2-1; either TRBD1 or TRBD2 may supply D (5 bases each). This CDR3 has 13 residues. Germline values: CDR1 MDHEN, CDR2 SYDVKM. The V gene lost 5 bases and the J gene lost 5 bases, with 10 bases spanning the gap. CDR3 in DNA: TGTGCCAGCAGTCCCGGGACCCACAATGAGCAGTTCTTC. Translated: CASSPGTHNEQFF. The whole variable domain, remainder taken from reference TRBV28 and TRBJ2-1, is DVKVTQSSRYLVKRTGEKVFLECVQDMDHENMFWYRQDPGLGLRLIYFSYDVKMKEKGDIPEGYSVSREKKERFSLILESASTNQTSMYLCASSPGTHNEQFFGPGTRLTVL.

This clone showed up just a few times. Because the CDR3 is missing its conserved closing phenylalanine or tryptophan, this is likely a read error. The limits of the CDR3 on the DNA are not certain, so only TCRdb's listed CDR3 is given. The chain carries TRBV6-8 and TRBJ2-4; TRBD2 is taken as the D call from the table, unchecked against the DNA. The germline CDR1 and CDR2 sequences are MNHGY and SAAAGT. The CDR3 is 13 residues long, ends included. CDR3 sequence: CASSLSDAGGGVY.

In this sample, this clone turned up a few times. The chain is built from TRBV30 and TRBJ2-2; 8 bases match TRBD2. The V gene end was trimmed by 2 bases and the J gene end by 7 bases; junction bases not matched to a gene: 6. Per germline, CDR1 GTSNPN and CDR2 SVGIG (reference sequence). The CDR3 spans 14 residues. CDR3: CAWSRVSGDGELFF. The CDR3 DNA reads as TGTGCCTGGAGTCGGGTTAGCGGGGACGGGGAGCTGTTTTTT.

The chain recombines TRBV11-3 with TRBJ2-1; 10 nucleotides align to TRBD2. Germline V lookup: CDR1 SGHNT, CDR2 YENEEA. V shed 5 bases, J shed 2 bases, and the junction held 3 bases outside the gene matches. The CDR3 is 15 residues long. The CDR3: CASSALAGAYNEQFF. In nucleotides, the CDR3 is TGTGCCAGCAGCGCCCTAGCGGGGGCCTACAATGAGCAGTTCTTC. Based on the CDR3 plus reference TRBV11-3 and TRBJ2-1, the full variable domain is EAGVVQSPRYKIIEKKQPVAFWCNPISGHNTLYWYLQNLGQGPELLIRYENEEAVDDSQLPKDRFSAERLKGVDSTLKIQPAELGDSAVYLCASSALAGAYNEQFFGPGTRLTVL.

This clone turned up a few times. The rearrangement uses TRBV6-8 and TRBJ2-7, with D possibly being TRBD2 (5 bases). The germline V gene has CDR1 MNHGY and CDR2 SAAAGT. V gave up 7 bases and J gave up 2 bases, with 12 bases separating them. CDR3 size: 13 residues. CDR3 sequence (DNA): TGTGCCAGCAAAGCGGACGGCCCCTACGAGCAGTACTTC. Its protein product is CASKADGPYEQYF.

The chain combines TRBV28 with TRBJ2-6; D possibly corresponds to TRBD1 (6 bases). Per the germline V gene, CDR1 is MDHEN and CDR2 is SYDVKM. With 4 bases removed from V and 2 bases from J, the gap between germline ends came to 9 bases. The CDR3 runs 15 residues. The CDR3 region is CASSSNRAGANVLTF. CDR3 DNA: TGTGCCAGCAGTTCCAACAGGGCTGGGGCCAACGTCCTGACTTTC.

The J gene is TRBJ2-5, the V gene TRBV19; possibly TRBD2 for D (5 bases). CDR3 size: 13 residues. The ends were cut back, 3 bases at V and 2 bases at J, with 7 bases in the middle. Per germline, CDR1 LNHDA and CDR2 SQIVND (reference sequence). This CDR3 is CASSMGAQETQYF. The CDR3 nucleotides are TGTGCCAGTAGTATGGGAGCGCAAGAGACCCAGTACTTC.

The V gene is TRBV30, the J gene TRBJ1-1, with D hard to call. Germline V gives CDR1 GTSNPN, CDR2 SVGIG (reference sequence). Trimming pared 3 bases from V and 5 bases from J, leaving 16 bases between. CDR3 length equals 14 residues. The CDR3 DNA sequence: TGTGCCTGGAGGAACGCGGGCGTTTGGACTGAAGCTTTCTTT. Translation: CAWRNAGVWTEAFF.

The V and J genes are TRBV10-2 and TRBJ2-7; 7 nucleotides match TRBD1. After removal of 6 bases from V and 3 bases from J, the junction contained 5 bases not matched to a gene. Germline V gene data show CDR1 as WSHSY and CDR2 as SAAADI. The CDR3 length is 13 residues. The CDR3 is CASSRDSYYEQYF. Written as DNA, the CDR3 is TGCGCCAGCAGCCGGGACAGCTACTACGAGCAGTACTTC.

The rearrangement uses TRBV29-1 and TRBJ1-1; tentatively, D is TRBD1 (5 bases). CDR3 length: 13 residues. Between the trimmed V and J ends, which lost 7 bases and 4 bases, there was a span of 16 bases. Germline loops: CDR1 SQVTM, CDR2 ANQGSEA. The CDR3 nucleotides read TGCAGCGCCGCTCGGGGGGTTGGCACTGAAGCTTTCTTT. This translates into CSAARGVGTEAFF. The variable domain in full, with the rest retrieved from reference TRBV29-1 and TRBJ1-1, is SAVISQKPSRDICQRGTSLTIQCQVDSQVTMMFWYRQQPGQSLTLIATANQGSEATYESGFVIDKFPISRPNLTFSTLTVSNMSPEDSSIYLCSAARGVGTEAFFGQGTRLTVV.

DNA for the CDR3: TGTGCCTGGAGTGTTCTAGCGGGAGCCTTCGGCGAGCAGTACTTC. This sequence encodes CAWSVLAGAFGEQYF. The chain links TRBV30 to TRBJ2-7, with 10 bases identical to TRBD2. Germline loops: CDR1 GTSNPN, CDR2 SVGIG (reference sequence). V shed 0 bases, J shed 6 bases, and the junction held 8 bases outside the gene matches. The CDR3 runs 15 residues.

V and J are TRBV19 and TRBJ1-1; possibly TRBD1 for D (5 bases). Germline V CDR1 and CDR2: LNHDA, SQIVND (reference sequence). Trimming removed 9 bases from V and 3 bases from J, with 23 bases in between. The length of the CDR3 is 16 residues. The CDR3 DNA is TGTGCCAGCACAAACCGAGGCAGGACGGGGGACACTGAAGCTTTCTTT. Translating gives CASTNRGRTGDTEAFF.

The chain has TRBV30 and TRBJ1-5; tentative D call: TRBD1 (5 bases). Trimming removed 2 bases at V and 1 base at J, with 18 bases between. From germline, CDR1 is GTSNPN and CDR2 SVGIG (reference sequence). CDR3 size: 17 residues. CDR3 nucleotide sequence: TGTGCCTGGAGTCCGGGGGAGGGTGATTTGAGCAATCAGCCCCAGCATTTT. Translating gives CAWSPGEGDLSNQPQHF. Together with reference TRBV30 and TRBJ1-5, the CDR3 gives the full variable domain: SQTIHQWPATLVQPVGSPLSLECTVEGTSNPNLYWYRQAAGRGLQLLFYSVGIGQISSEVPQNLSASRPQDRQFILSSKKLLLSDSGFYLCAWSPGEGDLSNQPQHFGDGTRLSIL.

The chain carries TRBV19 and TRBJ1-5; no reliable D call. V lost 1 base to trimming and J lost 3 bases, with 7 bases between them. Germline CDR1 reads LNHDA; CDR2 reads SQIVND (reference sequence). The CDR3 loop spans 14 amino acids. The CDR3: CASSIGAANQPQHF. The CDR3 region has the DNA TGTGCCAGTAGTATAGGGGCAGCCAATCAGCCCCAGCATTTT.

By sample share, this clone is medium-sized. The CDR3 reads CASSYLLGYEQYF. The CDR3 DNA reads as TGTGCCAGCAGTTACCTCCTTGGATACGAGCAGTACTTC. The rearrangement links TRBV6-8 to TRBJ2-7, with D hard to call. The CDR3 covers 13 residues. Per germline, CDR1 MNHGY and CDR2 SAAAGT. V lost 2 bases and J 4 bases, leaving 9 bases between the germline ends.

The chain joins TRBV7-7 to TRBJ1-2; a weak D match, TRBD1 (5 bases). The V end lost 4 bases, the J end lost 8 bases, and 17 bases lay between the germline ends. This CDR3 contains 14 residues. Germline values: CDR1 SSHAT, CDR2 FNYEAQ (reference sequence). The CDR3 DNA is TGTGCCAGCAGCTGGACCGGGACGGGGGGAGGCTACACCTTC. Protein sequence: CASSWTGTGGGYTF.